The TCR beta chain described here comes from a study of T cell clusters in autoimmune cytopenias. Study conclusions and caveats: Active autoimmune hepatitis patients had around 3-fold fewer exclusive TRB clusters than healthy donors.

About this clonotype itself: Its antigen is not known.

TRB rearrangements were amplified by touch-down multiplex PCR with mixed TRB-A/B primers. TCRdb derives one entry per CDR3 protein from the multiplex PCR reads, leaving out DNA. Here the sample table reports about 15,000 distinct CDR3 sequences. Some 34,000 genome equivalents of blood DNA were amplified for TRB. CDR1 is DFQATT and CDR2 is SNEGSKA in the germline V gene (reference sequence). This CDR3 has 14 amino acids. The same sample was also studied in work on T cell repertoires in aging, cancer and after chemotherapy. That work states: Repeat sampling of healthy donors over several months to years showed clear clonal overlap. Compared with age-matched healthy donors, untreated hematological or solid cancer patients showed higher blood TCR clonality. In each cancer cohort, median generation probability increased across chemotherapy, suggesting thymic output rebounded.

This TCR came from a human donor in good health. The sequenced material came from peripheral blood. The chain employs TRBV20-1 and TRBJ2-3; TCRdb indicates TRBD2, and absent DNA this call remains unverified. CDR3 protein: CSARGGGRAGTQYF.